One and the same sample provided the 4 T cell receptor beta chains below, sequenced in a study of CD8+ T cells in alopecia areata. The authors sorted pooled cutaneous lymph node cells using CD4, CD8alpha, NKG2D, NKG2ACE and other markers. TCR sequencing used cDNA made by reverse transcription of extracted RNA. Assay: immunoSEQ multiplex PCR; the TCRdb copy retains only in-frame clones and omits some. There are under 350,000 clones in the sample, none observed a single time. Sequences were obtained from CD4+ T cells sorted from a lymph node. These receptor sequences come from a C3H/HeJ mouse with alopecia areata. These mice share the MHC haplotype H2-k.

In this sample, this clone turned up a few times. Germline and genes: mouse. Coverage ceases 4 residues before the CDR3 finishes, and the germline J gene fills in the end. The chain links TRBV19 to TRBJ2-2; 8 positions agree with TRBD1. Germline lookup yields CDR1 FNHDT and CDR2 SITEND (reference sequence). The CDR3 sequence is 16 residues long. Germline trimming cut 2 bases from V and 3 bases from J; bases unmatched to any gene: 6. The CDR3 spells CASSIQDRADTGQLYF. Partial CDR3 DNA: TGTGCCAGCAGTATCCAGGACAGGGCTGACACCGGG.

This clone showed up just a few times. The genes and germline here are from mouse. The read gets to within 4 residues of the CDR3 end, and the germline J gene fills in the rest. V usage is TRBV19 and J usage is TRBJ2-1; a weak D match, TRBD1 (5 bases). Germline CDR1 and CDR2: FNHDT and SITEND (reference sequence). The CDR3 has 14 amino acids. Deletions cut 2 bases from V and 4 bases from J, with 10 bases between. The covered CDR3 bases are TGTGCCAGCAGTATCTTCGGACAATATGCT. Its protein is CASSIFGQYA. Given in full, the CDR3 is CASSIFGQYAEQFF. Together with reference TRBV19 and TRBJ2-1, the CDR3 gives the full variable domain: GGIITQTPKFLIGQEGQKLTLKCQQNFNHDTMYWYRQDSGKGLRLIYYSITENDLQKGDLSEGYDASREKKSSFSLTVTSAQKNEMAVFLCASSIFGQYAEQFFGPGTRLTVL.

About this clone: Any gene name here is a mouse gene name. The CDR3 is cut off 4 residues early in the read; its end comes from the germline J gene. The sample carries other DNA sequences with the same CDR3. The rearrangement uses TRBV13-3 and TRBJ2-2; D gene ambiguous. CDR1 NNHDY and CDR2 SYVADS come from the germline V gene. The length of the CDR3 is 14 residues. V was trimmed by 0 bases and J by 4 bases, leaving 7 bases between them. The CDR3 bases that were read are TGTGCCAGCAGTGATGCAGGAGTCACCGGG. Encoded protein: CASSDAGVTG. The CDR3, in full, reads CASSDAGVTGQLYF.

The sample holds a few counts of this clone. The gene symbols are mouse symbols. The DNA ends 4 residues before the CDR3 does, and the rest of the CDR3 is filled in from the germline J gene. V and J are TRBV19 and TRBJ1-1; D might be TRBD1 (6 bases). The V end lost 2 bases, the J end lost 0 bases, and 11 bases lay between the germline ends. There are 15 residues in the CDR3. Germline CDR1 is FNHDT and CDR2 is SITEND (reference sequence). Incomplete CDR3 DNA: TGTGCCAGCAGTATTGGGGACAACGCAAACACA. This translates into CASSIGDNANT. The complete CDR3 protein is CASSIGDNANTEVFF.